The 26 T cell receptor beta chains presented below share a single source sample, sequenced in a study of shared clonotypes between healthy human individuals. Using immunoSEQ multiplex PCR, the repertoire was profiled, and TCRdb retains in-frame clones only, with some absent. The sample shows 550,000 to 850,000 clones, approximately 72% of them seen only once. Sequenced input: memory CD4+ T cells sorted from blood. As to subset: CD45RA-negative fraction. These receptors were obtained from a woman aged 25 to 45 in good health.

The V call is TRBV19, the J call TRBJ1-1; weak D call: TRBD1 (5 bases). With 4 bases removed from V and 6 bases from J, the gap between germline ends came to 12 bases. The CDR3 is made up of 13 amino acids. Per the germline V gene, CDR1 is LNHDA and CDR2 is SQIVND (reference sequence). CDR3 DNA: TGTGCCAGTAGTAATCCAGGGTATGCTGAAGCTTTCTTT. Translated, it gives CASSNPGYAEAFF.

This clone was counted at least ten times. The chain joins TRBV6-1 to TRBJ2-5; D is uncertain. Trimming removed 4 bases from V and 2 bases from J, with 8 bases in between. Germline assignment: CDR1 MNHNS and CDR2 SASEGT. The CDR3 is made up of 13 amino acids. CDR3 nucleotide sequence: TGTGCCAGCAGTGGGACGATGCAAGAGACCCAGTACTTC. Protein: CASSGTMQETQYF.

The V call is TRBV28, the J call TRBJ1-1; 8 bases fit TRBD1. V was pared by 6 bases and J by 4 bases, with 1 base of the junction left unmatched. The CDR3 has 12 residues. The germline V gene has CDR1 MDHEN and CDR2 SYDVKM. CDR3 nucleotide sequence: TGTGCCAGCAGAACAGGGGGCACTGAAGCTTTCTTT. This codes for CASRTGGTEAFF.

The J gene is TRBJ2-5, the V gene TRBV5-1; D unclear. Germline CDR1 SGHRS, CDR2 YFSETQ. The CDR3 totals 11 residues. V lost 6 bases, J lost 5 bases, and 8 bases lay in between. The CDR3 protein is CASKRRETQYF. The DNA for the CDR3 is TGCGCCAGCAAGAGGCGGGAGACCCAGTACTTC. The variable domain in full, completed from reference TRBV5-1 and TRBJ2-5, reads KAGVTQTPRYLIKTRGQQVTLSCSPISGHRSVSWYQQTPGQGLQFLFEYFSETQRNKGNFPGRFSGRQFSNSRSEMNVSTLELGDSALYLCASKRRETQYFGPGTRLLVL.

The chain couples TRBV21-1 to TRBJ1-3; the tabulated D call, TRBD1, remains unverified against the DNA. TRBV21-1 is an annotated pseudogene. The CDR3 totals 15 residues. In DNA, the CDR3 is TGTGCCAGCAGCAAATTCGGACAGGATGGAAACACCATATATTTT. This encodes CASSKFGQDGNTIYF.

The chain employs TRBV20-1 and TRBJ1-4; D remains unclear. The CDR3 is made up of 9 amino acids. Germline values: CDR1 DFQATT, CDR2 SNEGSKA (reference sequence). The V end was cut by 6 bases, the J end by 7 bases, with 3 bases between. The CDR3 protein is CSAAEKLFF. CDR3 in DNA: TGCAGTGCCGCTGAAAAACTGTTTTTT.

For the CDR3, the DNA is TGTGCCAGCAGTTTAGCCATGCGGGAGACCCAGTACTTC. Amino acids: CASSLAMRETQYF. The genes are TRBV28 and TRBJ2-5, with no clear D. The germline gives CDR1 MDHEN, CDR2 SYDVKM. V was trimmed by 2 bases and J by 5 bases, leaving 9 bases between them. The CDR3 is made up of 13 amino acids.

In the case of this clone: A far larger clone is one nucleotide away, so this likely arose from a read error. V is TRBV7-3 and J is TRBJ1-1; 7 nucleotides agree with TRBD1. Trimming at V came to 5 bases and at J to 1 base, leaving 1 base not matched to a gene. The CDR3 has 13 amino acids. Germline loops: CDR1 SGHTA, CDR2 FQGTGA. In nucleotides, the CDR3 is TGTGCCAGCAGCCGGACAGGGAACACTGAAGCTTTCTTT. This gives the protein CASSRTGNTEAFF.

This clone has a handful of counts. The chain has TRBV29-1 and TRBJ2-3; 8 nucleotides align to TRBD2. Germline-derived CDR1 and CDR2 are SQVTM and ANQGSEA. The CDR3 is 14 amino acids. V trimming: 6 bases; J trimming: 3 bases; junction bases outside the gene matches: 8. The CDR3 nucleotides are TGCAGCGTCCGACCGGGACTAGGTACAGATACGCAGTATTTT. Amino acids: CSVRPGLGTDTQYF.

The chain has TRBV5-5 and TRBJ2-1; D gene uncertain. The CDR3 has 11 residues. V lost 3 bases, J lost 7 bases, and 5 bases lay in between. Per germline, CDR1 SGHKS and CDR2 YYEKEE (reference sequence). The CDR3 bases are TGTGCCAGCAGCTCAGGAAATGAGCAGTTCTTC. It encodes CASSSGNEQFF. Full variable domain (missing parts from reference TRBV5-5 and TRBJ2-1): DAGVTQSPTHLIKTRGQQVTLRCSPISGHKSVSWYQQVLGQGPQFIFQYYEKEERGRGNFPDRFSARQFPNYSSELNVNALLLGDSALYLCASSSGNEQFFGPGTRLTVL.

This clone has only one observation. This sequence joins TRBV6-5 and TRBJ2-2; D not certain. V lost 4 bases and J 1 base, leaving 13 bases between the germline ends. The germline CDR1 and CDR2 sequences are MNHEY and SVGAGI. This CDR3 contains 16 residues. As DNA, the CDR3 is TGTGCCAGCAGTTTTTTAGCCCTTAGGAACACCGGGGAGCTGTTTTTT. Translated: CASSFLALRNTGELFF.

Note on this clone: Other DNA sequences in the sample encode the same CDR3. This rearrangement joins TRBV27 to TRBJ1-5; D not certain. The CDR3 loop spans 14 amino acids. V lost 2 bases and J 0 bases, leaving 5 bases between the germline ends. Germline V gene data show CDR1 as MNHEY and CDR2 as SMNVEV (reference sequence). For the CDR3, the DNA is TGTGCCAGCAGTTTACAATATAGCAATCAGCCCCAGCATTTT. Residues: CASSLQYSNQPQHF.

The chain has TRBV6-1 and TRBJ2-1, with TRBD1 matching 9 bases. The CDR3 has 15 residues. Losses at the gene ends were 1 base for V and 8 bases for J; bases not matched to a gene: 6. Germline loops: CDR1 MNHNS, CDR2 SASEGT. The CDR3 sequence is CASSEGQGVFDEQFF. The CDR3 region has the DNA TGTGCCAGCAGTGAAGGACAGGGGGTGTTTGATGAGCAGTTCTTC.

The V call is TRBV7-9, the J call TRBJ2-7, with no clear D. CDR3 size: 15 residues. The ends were cut back, 5 bases at V and 0 bases at J, with 14 bases in the middle. Germline V gene lookup returns CDR1 SEHNR and CDR2 FQNEAQ (reference sequence). The CDR3 coding sequence is TGTGCCAGCAGCCTCCGGATGGGCGTCTCCTACGAGCAGTACTTC. Amino acid sequence: CASSLRMGVSYEQYF.

The chain employs TRBV25-1 and TRBJ2-1; possible D gene TRBD2, 6 bases. Germline V gene sequence: CDR1 MGHDK, CDR2 SYGVNS. The CDR3 sequence is 12 residues long. V gave up 5 bases and J gave up 12 bases, with 14 bases separating them. CDR3 region: CASSPAGFLQFF. The CDR3 nucleotides are TGTGCCAGCAGTCCCGCGGGGTTTTTGCAGTTCTTC.

A few counts support this clone. V is TRBV2 and J is TRBJ2-5; D is possibly TRBD1 or TRBD2 (5 bases each). CDR1 SNHLY and CDR2 FYNNEI come from the germline V gene. V lost 0 bases and J lost 5, with 13 bases in between. The CDR3 is made up of 15 amino acids. The CDR3 sequence is CASSEALGEGETQYF. CDR3 sequence (DNA): TGTGCCAGCAGTGAAGCTCTGGGGGAAGGGGAGACCCAGTACTTC.

The chain combines TRBV30 with TRBJ1-6, with D uncertain. There are 13 residues in the CDR3. V was clipped by 2 bases and J by 13 bases, with 15 bases between them. Per the germline V gene, CDR1 is GTSNPN and CDR2 is SVGIG (reference sequence). CDR3 loop: CAWSTSLVSPLHF. CDR3 sequence (DNA): TGTGCCTGGAGTACCTCCCTCGTTTCGCCCCTCCACTTT.

V and J are TRBV10-2 and TRBJ2-2, with 8 positions matching TRBD2. There are 16 residues in the CDR3. The junction had 12 bases not matched to a gene; V was cut back by 11 bases and J by 1 base. CDR1 and CDR2 (germline): WSHSY, SAAADI. The CDR3 nucleotides read TGCGCCGGTTGCTTTTTGGGACTAGAGAACACCGGGGAGCTGTTTTTT. Translated: CAGCFLGLENTGELFF.

The V and J genes are TRBV6-6 and TRBJ2-1; D may correspond to TRBD1 or TRBD2 (5 bases each). Between the trimmed V and J ends, which lost 4 bases and 6 bases, there was a span of 16 bases. The CDR3 extends over 15 amino acids. Germline values: CDR1 MNHNY, CDR2 SVGAGI (reference sequence). The CDR3: CASSWGPTNPNEQFF. In nucleotides, the CDR3 is TGTGCCAGCAGTTGGGGACCGACAAACCCCAATGAGCAGTTCTTC.

To note about this clone: Other DNA sequences within the sample encode an identical CDR3. This chain connects TRBV19 to TRBJ1-2, with D perhaps TRBD1 (6 bases). The CDR3 has 13 residues. Germline V lookup: CDR1 LNHDA, CDR2 SQIVND (reference sequence). The germline V and J ends were trimmed by 3 bases and 8 bases, with 13 bases remaining between them. This chain's CDR3 is CASSMEGRGGYTF. The DNA for the CDR3 is TGTGCCAGTAGTATGGAAGGCAGGGGAGGCTACACCTTC.

This clone was seen only a few times. This CDR3 is also generated by other DNA sequences in the sample. The chain combines TRBV11-2 with TRBJ1-5; D is unresolved. Per the germline V gene, CDR1 is SGHAT and CDR2 is FQNNGV. This CDR3 is built from 12 residues. Trimming removed 3 bases at V and 7 bases at J, with 7 bases between. CDR3 sequence reads: CASSLVGQPQHF. In nucleotides, the CDR3 is TGTGCCAGCAGCTTGGTGGGGCAGCCCCAGCATTTT.

The rearrangement links TRBV2 to TRBJ1-1, with 9 positions matching TRBD1. The CDR3 length is 17 residues. In germline, CDR1 is SNHLY, CDR2 FYNNEI. Losses at the gene ends were 7 bases for V and 5 bases for J; bases not matched to a gene: 17. CDR3 amino acids: CASTTLTGGYGRTEAFF. CDR3 DNA: TGTGCCAGCACCACGCTCACAGGGGGCTACGGAAGGACTGAAGCTTTCTTT.

The rearrangement links TRBV7-3 to TRBJ1-5; D is unclear. The CDR3 is made up of 13 amino acids. Germline-derived CDR1 and CDR2 are SGHTA and FQGTGA. Deletions cut 0 bases from V and 1 base from J, with 1 base between. CDR3 amino acids: CASSLTSNQPQHF. The CDR3 coding sequence is TGTGCCAGCAGCTTAACCAGCAATCAGCCCCAGCATTTT. Variable domain in full (rest from reference TRBV7-3 and TRBJ1-5): GAGVSQTPSNKVTEKGKYVELRCDPISGHTALYWYRQSLGQGPEFLIYFQGTGAADDSGLPNDRFFAVRPEGSVSTLKIQRTERGDSAVYLCASSLTSNQPQHFGDGTRLSIL.

J is TRBJ2-6 and V is TRBV19; D perhaps matches TRBD1 (6 bases). Trimming took 1 base from V and 7 from J, leaving 8 bases between them. CDR3 length: 14 residues. Germline loops: CDR1 LNHDA, CDR2 SQIVND (reference sequence). CDR3 loop: CASSIAGTANVLTF. CDR3 nucleotide sequence: TGTGCCAGTAGTATAGCAGGGACAGCCAACGTCCTGACTTTC.

V is TRBV28 and J is TRBJ2-5, with 14 positions matching TRBD2. This CDR3 comprises 15 residues. J was trimmed by 6 bases and V by 6 bases; bases with no gene match: 6. CDR1 is MDHEN and CDR2 is SYDVKM in the germline V gene. The CDR3 DNA sequence: TGTGCCAGCAGCGGGACTAGCGGGAGTCGTAAGACCCAGTACTTC. Translated: CASSGTSGSRKTQYF.

This clone came up a few times. This chain uses TRBV28 with TRBJ1-2, with 7 bases fitting TRBD1. CDR1 is MDHEN and CDR2 is SYDVKM in the germline V gene. The CDR3 consists of 14 residues. With V trimmed by 5 bases and J by 2 bases, 5 bases remained unmatched. The CDR3 nucleotides read TGTGCCAGCAGTCGCGAGACAGGGAACTATGGCTACACCTTC. Its translation is CASSRETGNYGYTF.